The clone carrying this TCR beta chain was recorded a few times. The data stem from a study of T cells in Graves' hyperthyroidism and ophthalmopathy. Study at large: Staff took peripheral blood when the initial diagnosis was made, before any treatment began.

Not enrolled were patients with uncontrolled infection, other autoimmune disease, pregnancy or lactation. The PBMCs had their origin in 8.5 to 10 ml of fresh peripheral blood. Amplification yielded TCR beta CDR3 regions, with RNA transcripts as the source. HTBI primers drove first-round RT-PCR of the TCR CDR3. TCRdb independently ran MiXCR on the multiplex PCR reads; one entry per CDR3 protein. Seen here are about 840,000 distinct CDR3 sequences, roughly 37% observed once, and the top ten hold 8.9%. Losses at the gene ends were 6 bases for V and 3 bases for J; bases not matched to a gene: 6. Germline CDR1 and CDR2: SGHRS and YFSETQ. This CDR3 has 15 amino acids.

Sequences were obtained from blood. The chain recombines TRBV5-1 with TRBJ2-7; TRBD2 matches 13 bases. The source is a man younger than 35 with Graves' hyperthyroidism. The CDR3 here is CASTRTSGGIYEQYF. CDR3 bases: TGCGCCAGCACCCGGACTAGCGGGGGTATCTACGAGCAGTACTTC.